Listed below are T cell receptor beta chains from one sample, sequenced in a study of blood T cell repertoires in COVID-19. The protocol was immunoSEQ multiplex PCR, while the TCRdb copy is restricted to in-frame clones and leaves out a portion. The data show 150,000 to 200,000 clones, about four fifths seen once. The sequencing input was peripheral blood. The receptors stem from a man in his 60s with active or convalescent COVID-19. The CDR3 runs from the conserved cysteine through the conserved F or W. The order of the fields is CDR3 length, clone size, J gene, D gene, V gene, CDR3 DNA, CDR3 protein. A D gene is named only where the DNA matches it firmly. Size is omitted from some rows. Given values are once, few, many or a class for expanded clones.

>15|NA|TRBJ2-7|NA|TRBV3-1/TRBV3-2
TGTGCCAGCAGCCAAGGGACAGATGCAAAAGGCGAGCAGTACTTC
CASSQGTDAKGEQYF
>14|NA|TRBJ1-6|NA|TRBV9
TGTGCCAGCAGCGTAGGTCAGGGTGGGTCACCCCTCCACTTT
CASSVGQGGSPLHF
>19|NA|TRBJ1-1|TRBD1|TRBV15
TGTGCCACCAGCAGAGATCGGAACCGGGACAGGGTAACTGACACTGAAGCTTTCTTT
CATSRDRNRDRVTDTEAFF
>14|NA|TRBJ1-1|TRBD1|TRBV7-9
TGTGCCAGCAGCTTCGGACAGGGAGACACTGAAGCTTTCTTT
CASSFGQGDTEAFF
>15|NA|TRBJ2-1|TRBD2|TRBV3-1/TRBV3-2
TGTGCCAGCAGCCAAGATATAGCGGGGGCCTATGAGCAGTTCTTC
CASSQDIAGAYEQFF
>16|few|TRBJ2-7|NA|TRBV5-4
TGTGCCAGCAGCGCAGGGGGGACCGCTAGCTCCTACGAGCAGTACTTC
CASSAGGTASSYEQYF
>15|NA|TRBJ1-2|NA|TRBV29-1
TGCAGCTGCGTGGGGCTTTCTAAGACTAACTATGGCTACACCTTC
CSCVGLSKTNYGYTF
>12|NA|TRBJ2-7|NA|TRBV12-3/TRBV12-4
TGTGCCAGCAGTTTGGATGGGCCCGAGCAGTACTTC
CASSLDGPEQYF
>17|NA|TRBJ2-1|NA|TRBV18
TGTGCCAGCTCACCACCGGGCGGGGGCCTTTCCTACAATGAGCAGTTCTTC
CASSPPGGGLSYNEQFF
>13|NA|TRBJ1-5|NA|TRBV2
TGTGCCAGCAGCCTATATAGATGGCAGCCCCAGCATTTT
CASSLYRWQPQHF
>17|NA|TRBJ2-1|NA|TRBV2
TGTGCCAGCAGAGAGCGACCGGGACAAAGCTCCTACAATGAGCAGTTCTTC
CASRERPGQSSYNEQFF
>14|NA|TRBJ1-3|TRBD1|TRBV11-2
TGTGCCAGCAGCCGGGACAGCTCTGGAAACACCATATATTTT
CASSRDSSGNTIYF
>18|NA|TRBJ2-1|NA|TRBV7-8
TGTGCCAGCAGCTCCACCTGGAGACGGGATAGCTCCTACAATGAGCAGTTCTTC
CASSSTWRRDSSYNEQFF
>14|NA|TRBJ2-5|TRBD2|TRBV7-9
TGTGCCAGCAGCTATCGGGGGGGGCCCGAGACCCAGTACTTC
CASSYRGGPETQYF
>14|NA|TRBJ2-5|NA|TRBV5-5
TGTGCCAGCAGCTTGATGGGGAGACAAGAGACCCAGTACTTC
CASSLMGRQETQYF
>15|NA|TRBJ2-5|NA|TRBV7-2
TGTGCCAGCAGCTTAGACCGGGGGTGGGTGGAGACCCAGTACTTC
CASSLDRGWVETQYF
>16|NA|TRBJ2-3|TRBD2|TRBV11-2
TGTGCCAGCAGCCGGGGACTAGCGGGGGGTAGGGATACGCAGTATTTT
CASSRGLAGGRDTQYF
>16|NA|TRBJ2-3|NA|TRBV7-2
TGTGCCAGCAGCTTACAGGGCGGAACTAGCACAGATACGCAGTATTTT
CASSLQGGTSTDTQYF
>13|once|TRBJ1-1|NA|TRBV5-6
TGTGCCAGCAGCGTGACAGCTAACACTGAAGCTTTCTTT
CASSVTANTEAFF
>20|NA|TRBJ2-7|TRBD2|TRBV6-2/TRBV6-3
TGTGCCAGCAGTTACTCGACAGAAACTGGGACTAGCGGGTTCTCCTACGAGCAGTACTTC
CASSYSTETGTSGFSYEQYF
>15|NA|TRBJ1-2|NA|TRBV5-6
TGTGCCAGCAGCTTGGACGTCATAGGGGTCTATGGCTACACCTTC
CASSLDVIGVYGYTF
>16|many|TRBJ1-4|NA|TRBV15
TGTGCCACCAGTAGTGACGAGGGAGGACTCGACGAAAAACTGTTTTTT
CATSSDEGGLDEKLFF
>15|NA|TRBJ1-6|TRBD1|TRBV5-1
TGCGCCAGCAGCTTGGGACAGGGGGCTAACTCACCCCTCCACTTT
CASSLGQGANSPLHF
>17|few|TRBJ1-2|TRBD1|TRBV5-5
TGTGCCAGCAGCTTGGAGGTCGCTGGACAGGGCCTCCCAGGCTACACCTTC
CASSLEVAGQGLPGYTF
>12|NA|TRBJ1-4|NA|TRBV25-1
TGTGCCAGCAGTCAAGGTAGCGAAAAACTGTTTTTT
CASSQGSEKLFF
>15|NA|TRBJ1-3|NA|TRBV18
TGTGCCAGCTCACCACCATCCAGCTCTGGAAACACCATATATTTT
CASSPPSSSGNTIYF
>15|NA|TRBJ2-1|TRBD2|TRBV28
TGTGCCAGCTGCACCCTAGCGGGAGGGCCTGCCGAGCAGTTCTTC
CASCTLAGGPAEQFF
>16|NA|TRBJ1-5|NA|TRBV5-6
TGTGCCAGCAGCCGTGCTAGAGGGCGAGGCAATCAGCCCCAGCATTTT
CASSRARGRGNQPQHF
>12|NA|TRBJ2-3|NA|TRBV7-2
TGTGCCAGCACCCCACCTGGGCCCGCCCAGTATTTT
CASTPPGPAQYF
>15|NA|TRBJ1-4|NA|TRBV5-4
TGTGCCAGCAGCACCGGACTGGGCGGAGGTGAAAAACTGTTTTTT
CASSTGLGGGEKLFF
>18|NA|TRBJ1-1|TRBD1|TRBV7-9
TGTGCCAGCAGCTTATGGACAGGCCCCAATCGGAGGAACACTGAAGCTTTCTTT
CASSLWTGPNRRNTEAFF
>14|few|TRBJ1-4|NA|TRBV11-2
TGTGCCAGCAGCACCGGGGTTGGGTTCGAAAAACTGTTTTTT
CASSTGVGFEKLFF
>15|NA|TRBJ2-4|NA|TRBV6-5
TGTGCCAGCAGTTACTCGGGTGCGGGCAAAAACATTCAGTACTTC
CASSYSGAGKNIQYF
>12|NA|TRBJ1-4|NA|TRBV12-3/TRBV12-4
TGTGCCAGCTCAGGGTTACTGGGAAAACTGTTTTTT
CASSGLLGKLFF
>12|NA|TRBJ1-2|NA|TRBV29-1
TGCAGCGTTGAAGGGGGTGGAGGTGGCTACACCTTC
CSVEGGGGGYTF
>15|NA|TRBJ1-5|NA|TRBV19
TGTGCCAGTAGTTCGATAGGGGATGGCAATCAGCCCCAGCATTTT
CASSSIGDGNQPQHF
>13|NA|TRBJ2-4|TRBD2|TRBV6-1
TGTGCCAGCAGTGAACTAGCGGGAAACATTCAGTACTTC
CASSELAGNIQYF
>13|NA|TRBJ2-5|TRBD2|TRBV12-3/TRBV12-4
TGTGCCAGCAGTTTCAAAGCGGGGGAGACCCAGTACTTC
CASSFKAGETQYF
>16|NA|TRBJ2-4|TRBD1|TRBV24-1
TGTGCCACCAGCGAACAAACCGGGACAGGAGCGAACATTCAGTACTTC
CATSEQTGTGANIQYF
>18|once|TRBJ2-4|TRBD1|TRBV23-1
TGCGCCAGCAGTCAACCCGGACAGGGTCGGAGGGCCAAAAACATTCAGTACTTC
CASSQPGQGRRAKNIQYF
>15|few|TRBJ2-3|TRBD2|TRBV2
TGTGCCAGCAGTGAGGGGGGGGATTACACAGATACGCAGTATTTT
CASSEGGDYTDTQYF
>13|NA|TRBJ2-5|NA|TRBV7-9
TGTGCCAGCAGCTCGTGGACAGAGGAGACCCAGTACTTC
CASSSWTEETQYF
>14|NA|TRBJ2-5|TRBD1|TRBV3-1/TRBV3-2
TGTGCCAGCAGCTGGACAGGGGGCCAAGAGACCCAGTACTTC
CASSWTGGQETQYF
>15|NA|TRBJ2-7|NA|TRBV7-9
TGTGCCAGCAGCCCCCGGGACACCAGCTCCTACGAGCAGTACTTC
CASSPRDTSSYEQYF
>15|NA|TRBJ1-4|NA|TRBV13
TGTGCCAGCAGCTTAAATTGGGCCAAGAATGAAAAACTGTTTTTT
CASSLNWAKNEKLFF
>16|NA|TRBJ1-2|NA|TRBV11-2
TGTGCCAGCAGCTTGGGTTCGCTCGGGGGAAGGGATGGCTACACCTTC
CASSLGSLGGRDGYTF
>13|NA|TRBJ1-3|NA|TRBV5-5
TGTGCCAGCAGCCCAACTATAGGAAACACCATATATTTT
CASSPTIGNTIYF
>17|NA|TRBJ1-5|NA|TRBV19
TGTGCCAGTAGTATATTTAGGGACACGAGACGCAATCAGCCCCAGCATTTT
CASSIFRDTRRNQPQHF
>13|NA|TRBJ1-2|TRBD1|TRBV6-1
TGTGCCAGCAGTGATCGAGGGGGCGGTGGCTACACCTTC
CASSDRGGGGYTF
>13|NA|TRBJ1-4|NA|TRBV19
TGTGCCAGAGGGGGGGGGCGTAGTGAAAAACTGTTTTTT
CARGGGRSEKLFF
>15|NA|TRBJ2-7|NA|TRBV7-9
TGTGCCAGCAGCTCACCAAGCCGCGACAGCTACGAGCAGTACTTC
CASSSPSRDSYEQYF
>17|few|TRBJ1-6|NA|TRBV18
TGTGCCAGCTCACCGGGCGGGGGGCCCACCTATAATTCACCCCTCCACTTT
CASSPGGGPTYNSPLHF